This TCR beta chain appears in the sequencing data of a study of shared clonotypes between healthy human individuals. On the study more broadly: The donor pool was made up of two women and three men aged 18 to 49.

Naive CD8 cells comprised CD45RO-negative, CCR7-positively selected cells, excluding terminally differentiated effector memory CD45RA+ cells. This clone has a single count. V was clipped by 6 bases and J by 3 bases; unmatched bases: 6. Germline assignment: CDR1 SEHNR and CDR2 FQNEAQ (reference sequence). The CDR3 extends over 15 amino acids. Here immunoSEQ multiplex PCR was the method, and the copy in TCRdb shows in-frame clones only, minus some. The table includes approximately 840,000 clones, approximately 96% detected once. The receptor's source is a man in his thirties or forties in good health. The J gene is TRBJ2-1, the V gene TRBV7-9; 9 nucleotides align to TRBD1. Sequencing was performed on naive CD8+ T cells sorted from blood. CDR3 sequence reads: CASRVGQGFYNEQFF. The CDR3 coding sequence is TGTGCCAGCAGGGTAGGACAGGGGTTCTACAATGAGCAGTTCTTC.